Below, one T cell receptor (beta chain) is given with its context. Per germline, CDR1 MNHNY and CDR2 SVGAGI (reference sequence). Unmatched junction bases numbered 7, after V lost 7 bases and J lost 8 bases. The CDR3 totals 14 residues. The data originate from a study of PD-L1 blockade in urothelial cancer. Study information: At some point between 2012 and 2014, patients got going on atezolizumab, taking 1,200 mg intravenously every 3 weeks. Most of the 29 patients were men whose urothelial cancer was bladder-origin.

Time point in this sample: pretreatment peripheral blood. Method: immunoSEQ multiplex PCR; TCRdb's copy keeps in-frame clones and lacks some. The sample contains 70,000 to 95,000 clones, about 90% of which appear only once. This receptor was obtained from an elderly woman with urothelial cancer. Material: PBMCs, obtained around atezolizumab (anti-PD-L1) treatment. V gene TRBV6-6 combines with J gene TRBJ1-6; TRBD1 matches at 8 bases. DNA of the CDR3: TGTGCCAGCAAGGGGGGACAGGACCATTCACCCCTCCACTTT. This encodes CASKGGQDHSPLHF.